The 18 T cell receptor beta chains below all came from one sample that was sequenced in a study of cytomegalovirus exposure and HLA in healthy donors. PCR was performed using 60 Vbeta and 13 Jbeta primers. The data were produced by immunoSEQ multiplex PCR, yet TCRdb's version contains in-frame clones alone and is incomplete. The sample yields 40,000 or so clones, roughly 64% seen once. Sequencing was carried out using PBMCs. The origin of the receptors is a man in his forties or fifties in good health and CMV-seropositive.

J is TRBJ2-7 and V is TRBV7-2, with D perhaps matching TRBD2 (6 bases). Germline V gene sequence: CDR1 SGHTA, CDR2 FQGNSA. Trimming took off 1 base at V and 3 bases at J, with 13 bases between the two ends. This CDR3 contains 15 residues. The CDR3 region has the DNA TGTGCCAGCAGCTTAGATAACGTGGGAGGCTACGAGCAGTACTTC. Protein: CASSLDNVGGYEQYF.

This clone was recorded many times. This chain joins TRBV12-5 and TRBJ2-5, with D tentatively TRBD1 (6 bases). The CDR3 is made up of 15 amino acids. The V end was cut by 0 bases, the J end by 6 bases, with 14 bases between. Germline V CDR1 and CDR2: LGHNT, FRNRAP. The CDR3 here is CASGLVQGHGKTQYF. CDR3 DNA sequence: TGTGCTAGTGGTTTGGTACAGGGACACGGAAAGACCCAGTACTTC.

The chain links TRBV5-1 to TRBJ2-7; tentatively, D is TRBD1 (6 bases). CDR1 SGHRS and CDR2 YFSETQ come from the germline V gene. Trimming shortened V by 2 bases and J by 3 bases, and 12 bases separated the two germline ends. The CDR3 is made up of 14 amino acids. Here the CDR3 DNA reads TGCGCCAGCAGCTTCAGGACAGATATCTACGAGCAGTACTTC. This sequence encodes CASSFRTDIYEQYF.

The rearrangement joins TRBV28 to TRBJ1-6; 8 bases line up with TRBD1. Trimming took 6 bases from V and 7 from J; bases not matched to a gene: 8. CDR1 MDHEN and CDR2 SYDVKM come from the germline V gene. The CDR3 loop spans 15 amino acids. As DNA, the CDR3 is TGTGCCAGCAGCCCCCGGACAGGGAAAAATTCACCCCTCCACTTT. It is translated as CASSPRTGKNSPLHF.

The chain has TRBV30 and TRBJ1-4; tentative D call: TRBD1 (5 bases). Germline CDR1 reads GTSNPN; CDR2 reads SVGIG (reference sequence). The CDR3 is 14 amino acids. The V end lost 0 bases, the J end lost 4 bases, and 9 bases lay between the germline ends. This CDR3 is CAWSVGQFNEKLFF. DNA for the CDR3: TGTGCCTGGAGTGTGGGGCAGTTTAATGAAAAACTGTTTTTT.

This clone has more than one count but fewer than ten. This chain joins TRBV29-1 and TRBJ1-2; D is perhaps TRBD1 (6 bases). Germline V gene lookup returns CDR1 SQVTM and CDR2 ANQGSEA. With 7 bases removed from V and 4 bases from J, the gap between germline ends came to 13 bases. The CDR3 is made up of 12 amino acids. CDR3 DNA sequence: TGCAGCGCGGACAGTCGTTTCTATGGCTACACCTTC. This gives the protein CSADSRFYGYTF.

The sample holds a few counts of this clone. The rearrangement joins TRBV6-1 to TRBJ2-1, with D possibly TRBD1 on 6 matching bases. Trimming removed 7 bases from V and 2 bases from J, with 12 bases in between. The germline V gene encodes CDR1 MNHNS and CDR2 SASEGT. The CDR3 loop spans 14 amino acids. In DNA, the CDR3 is TGTGCCAGCACCCCCGGGACAACCTACAATGAGCAGTTCTTC. Its protein product is CASTPGTTYNEQFF.

In its sample, this clone was seen many times. The rearrangement joins TRBV4-3 to TRBJ2-1; the match to TRBD1 covers 8 bases. The CDR3 runs 17 residues. Per germline, CDR1 LGHNA and CDR2 YSLEER. Trimming took 2 bases from V and 5 from J; bases not matched to a gene: 11. CDR3 residues: CASSQTTGTGKNNEQFF. The CDR3 nucleotides read TGCGCCAGCAGCCAAACTACCGGGACAGGAAAAAACAATGAGCAGTTCTTC.

The chain recombines TRBV28 with TRBJ1-5, with D uncertain. CDR1 MDHEN and CDR2 SYDVKM come from the germline V gene. V was trimmed by 2 bases and J by 6 bases, leaving 5 bases between them. The length of the CDR3 is 12 residues. The CDR3 sequence is CASSLVGQPQHF. The CDR3 nucleotides are TGTGCCAGCAGTTTAGTCGGTCAGCCCCAGCATTTT.

This chain connects TRBV5-1 to TRBJ2-7; 7 bases align to TRBD1. V dropped 0 bases and J dropped 4; count of bases not matched to a gene: 1. The CDR3 sequence is 13 residues long. Germline CDR1 SGHRS, CDR2 YFSETQ. The CDR3 is CASSLAQGYEQYF. The DNA of the CDR3 is TGCGCCAGCAGCTTGGCACAGGGGTACGAGCAGTACTTC.

The rearrangement uses TRBV27 and TRBJ2-2; D is unclear. The CDR3 has 18 amino acids. Trimming cost V 5 bases and J 1 base, with 20 bases left between them. Per the germline V gene, CDR1 is MNHEY and CDR2 is SMNVEV (reference sequence). This chain's CDR3 is CASSPQVFARENTGELFF. As DNA, the CDR3 is TGTGCCAGCAGTCCCCAGGTGTTCGCCCGAGAGAACACCGGGGAGCTGTTTTTT.

V usage is TRBV4-1 and J usage is TRBJ2-2; TRBD1 matches 7 bases. Per the germline V gene, CDR1 is MGHRA and CDR2 is YSYEKL. V shed 4 bases and J 2 bases; nucleotides not matched to a gene: 7. The CDR3 has 16 residues. The DNA of the CDR3 is TGCGCCAGCAGCCGTCGACAGGGCCTAAACACCGGGGAGCTGTTTTTT. Protein sequence: CASSRRQGLNTGELFF.

The chain uses TRBV11-2 and TRBJ2-7; no clear D gene. The CDR3 spans 15 residues. Between the trimmed V and J ends, which lost 2 bases and 3 bases, there was a span of 14 bases. The V gene's germline CDR1 is SGHAT and CDR2 FQNNGV. CDR3 DNA: TGTGCCAGCAGCTTACCCGCCGCGGCATACTACGAGCAGTACTTC. This sequence encodes CASSLPAAAYYEQYF. The full variable domain, its missing parts supplied by reference TRBV11-2 and TRBJ2-7, is EAGVAQSPRYKIIEKRQSVAFWCNPISGHATLYWYQQILGQGPKLLIQFQNNGVVDDSQLPKDRFSAERLKGVDSTLKIQPAKLEDSAVYLCASSLPAAAYYEQYFGPGTRLTVT.

The chain recombines TRBV6-6 with TRBJ1-1, with a weak D call TRBD1 (5 bases). Germline CDR1 MNHNY, CDR2 SVGAGI (reference sequence). There are 15 residues in the CDR3. V lost 7 bases and J 0 bases, leaving 15 bases between the germline ends. The CDR3 DNA reads as TGTGCCAGCACCACTGGGGGGGTTCTGAACACTGAAGCTTTCTTT. Encoded protein: CASTTGGVLNTEAFF.

The chain couples TRBV30 to TRBJ2-5; perhaps TRBD2 as D (5 bases). The CDR3 runs 11 residues. CDR1 GTSNPN and CDR2 SVGIG come from the germline V gene (reference sequence). Trimming pared 1 base from V and 5 bases from J, leaving 5 bases between. The CDR3 DNA reads TGTGCCTGGAGTGGAGGGGAGACCCAGTACTTC. Protein: CAWSGGETQYF.

This clone was detected only a few times. The chain combines TRBV5-1 with TRBJ2-1, with TRBD1 matching over 8 bases. The CDR3 is made up of 14 amino acids. Per the germline V gene, CDR1 is SGHRS and CDR2 is YFSETQ. The trim removed 4 bases at V and 6 bases at J, leaving 6 bases unmatched. The CDR3 sequence: CASSPGQGINEQFF. CDR3 DNA sequence: TGCGCCAGCAGCCCTGGACAGGGAATCAATGAGCAGTTCTTC. Supplemented by reference TRBV5-1 and TRBJ2-1, the full variable domain reads KAGVTQTPRYLIKTRGQQVTLSCSPISGHRSVSWYQQTPGQGLQFLFEYFSETQRNKGNFPGRFSGRQFSNSRSEMNVSTLELGDSALYLCASSPGQGINEQFFGPGTRLTVL.

This chain uses TRBV7-2 with TRBJ1-1; D perhaps matches TRBD1 (5 bases). The CDR3 runs to 15 residues. In germline, CDR1 is SGHTA, CDR2 FQGNSA. Trimming left V 5 bases short and J 5 bases short, with 18 bases between. The DNA of the CDR3 is TGTGCCAGCAGCGTATTTTCGGGGGAGGGAACTGAAGCTTTCTTT. Translated, it gives CASSVFSGEGTEAFF.

Comment on this clone: Other DNA sequences from this sample encode an identical CDR3 as well. V is TRBV7-7 and J is TRBJ2-5; unclear D gene. The germline gives CDR1 SSHAT, CDR2 FNYEAQ (reference sequence). Trimming took off 1 base at V and 1 base at J, with 7 bases between the two ends. The CDR3 contains 14 residues. Written as DNA, the CDR3 is TGTGCCAGCAGCTTAGGCTCGAGCCAAGAGACCCAGTACTTC. Protein product: CASSLGSSQETQYF.